These 5 T cell receptor beta chains share one sample of origin, sequenced in a study of cytomegalovirus exposure and HLA in healthy donors. 13 Jbeta primers and 60 Vbeta primers were used for the PCR. Sequenced by immunoSEQ multiplex PCR; TCRdb stores in-frame clones only, minus some. The sample has 90,000 to 95,000 clones, 78% seen once. The source material was PBMCs. These receptors originate from a male donor in good health and CMV-seropositive.

The V gene is TRBV28, the J gene TRBJ1-1, with 8 bases identical to TRBD1. With 3 bases clipped from V and 5 bases from J, the junction kept 5 bases outside the gene matches. The germline V gene has CDR1 MDHEN and CDR2 SYDVKM. This CDR3 has 14 residues. The CDR3 is CASSFDDRGTEAFF. The CDR3 DNA follows: TGTGCCAGCAGTTTTGATGACAGGGGAACTGAAGCTTTCTTT.

The V call is TRBV7-2, the J call TRBJ2-7, with D perhaps TRBD2 (6 bases). The CDR3 totals 14 residues. The V gene lost 3 bases and the J gene lost 6 bases, with 15 bases spanning the gap. The germline V gene encodes CDR1 SGHTA and CDR2 FQGNSA. The CDR3 protein is CASSFRGSASEQYF. The CDR3 DNA follows: TGTGCCAGCAGCTTCCGGGGGTCGGCGAGCGAGCAGTACTTC.

This chain uses TRBV28 with TRBJ1-1; the match to TRBD1 covers 10 bases. Germline CDR1 reads MDHEN; CDR2 reads SYDVKM. The ends lost 4 bases at V and 4 bases at J; junction bases unmatched: 18. This CDR3 is 19 amino acids long. For the CDR3, the DNA is TGTGCCAGCAGTTATCCCCTGCGGAGACAGGGGGCTCTGAGCACTGAAGCTTTCTTT. It translates to CASSYPLRRQGALSTEAFF.

This clone showed up just a few times. The chain uses TRBV5-4 and TRBJ1-1; possible D gene TRBD1, 6 bases. V was pared by 4 bases and J by 1 base, with 11 bases between. Germline V gene sequence: CDR1 SGHNT, CDR2 YYREEE (reference sequence). The CDR3 loop spans 14 amino acids. CDR3 sequence: CASSEIGGNTEAFF. The CDR3 nucleotides are TGTGCCAGCAGCGAAATAGGGGGGAACACTGAAGCTTTCTTT.

V usage is TRBV5-4 and J usage is TRBJ2-5; 12 positions match TRBD2. The DNA end is a closer match to TRBJ2-7, so the J assignment may be wrong. The CDR3 has 15 residues. The germline CDR1 and CDR2 sequences are SGHNT and YYREEE (reference sequence). CDR3 residues: CASSLRTSGIDEQYF. The CDR3 DNA is TGTGCCAGCAGCTTGCGGACTAGCGGGATCGACGAGCAGTACTTC.